The entry below gives a single T cell receptor (beta chain) sequence along with its context. Its antigen is as yet unknown. The data are from a study of beta chain features in type 1 diabetes. General observations from the study: All four CD4+ subsets of Type 1 diabetes patients contained TCRB CDR3s that were moderately but significantly shorter. Among type 1 diabetes patients, VDJ junctions had fewer insertions and more deletions. Patients' naive, central memory and Treg TCRB repertoires seemed closer to one another than those of healthy donors.

As every portion of the isolated RNA was reverse transcribed, the sequencing read expressed TCRB transcripts. TCRdb keeps only in-frame clones here, not all; method: immunoSEQ multiplex PCR. There are about 250,000 clones in the sample; approximately 11% occur only once, and around 0.017% lies in the top ten. CD45RO/CCR7/CD25/CD127/CD95/CD27 separated CD4+ naive, central memory, regulatory and stem cell-like memory cells by sorting. Sorted populations were all over 95% pure. After removal of 0 bases from V and 6 bases from J, the junction contained 4 bases not matched to a gene. This CDR3 is built from 15 residues. Germline CDR1 SGDLS, CDR2 YYNGEE.

This clonotype was sampled from a man younger than 45 with type 1 diabetes. Specimen: naive CD4+ T cells from blood. This chain links TRBV9 with TRBJ2-2, with TRBD1 matching 8 bases. In DNA form, the CDR3 reads TGTGCCAGCAGCGTAGAGCCGACAGGGGCCGGGGAGCTGTTTTTT. Translating it yields CASSVEPTGAGELFF.